The clone carrying this T cell receptor (beta chain) was counted ten times or more. What it recognizes is unknown. Researchers took RNA transcripts and amplified TCR beta CDR3 regions from them. Second-round multiplex PCR came after first-round RT-PCR with HTBI primers. TCRdb reprocessed the multiplex PCR reads with MiXCR, giving one entry per CDR3 protein. Of 300,000 to 400,000 distinct CDR3 sequences in the sample, approximately 18% were seen once. Clinical symptoms and serum thyroxine were used for diagnosis; TRAb, thyroid ultrasound and orbital computed tomography were also relied on. These data are taken from a study of Graves' ophthalmopathy and Graves' hyperthyroidism. The CDR3 loop spans 11 amino acids. Germline V gene sequence: CDR1 SNHLY, CDR2 FYNNEI. V lost 6 bases and J lost 2, with 5 bases in between. Study results and caveats: The 13-signature model separated ophthalmopathy from stable hyperthyroidism at 85% to 90% sensitivity and roughly 81% specificity. Clonotypes were expanded in thyroid at above 0.001 frequency, and most also appeared in blood.

The sequencing input was peripheral blood. The chain joins TRBV2 to TRBJ2-7; D gene uncertain. The origin of this receptor is an adult woman with stable Graves' hyperthyroidism. The CDR3 nucleotides are TGTGCCAGCAGGGGGACCTACGAGCAGTACTTC. This gives the protein CASRGTYEQYF. Full variable domain (missing parts from reference TRBV2 and TRBJ2-7): EPEVTQTPSHQVTQMGQEVILRCVPISNHLYFYWYRQILGQKVEFLVSFYNNEISEKSEIFDDQFSVERPDGSNFTLKIRSTKLEDSAMYFCASRGTYEQYFGPGTRLTVT.